This T cell receptor (beta chain) was retrieved from a study of neurological immune-mediated disorders. TCRdb recomputed calls from the 5' RACE reads with MiXCR, one row per CDR3 protein. The sample comprises roughly 17,000 distinct CDR3 sequences, 2.6% of which are singletons, and under 7% rests with the top ten. By frequency in the sample, this clonotype is medium-sized. Source material: PBMCs. The TCR comes from a woman between 18 and 29 years old with multiple sclerosis.

CDR3 region: CASSQDSSSGGAYNEQFF. The CDR3 coding sequence is TGTGCCAGCAGCCAAGATTCATCGAGCGGGGGGGCCTACAATGAGCAGTTCTTC. This chain joins TRBV4-2 and TRBJ2-1, with 10 bases identical to TRBD2. This CDR3 contains 18 residues. V was clipped by 0 bases and J by 2 bases; unmatched bases: 7. Germline values: CDR1 LGHNA, CDR2 YNFKEQ.